The 13 T cell receptor beta chains presented below share a single source sample, sequenced in a study of T cell changes during pregnancy in multiple sclerosis. Clones were sequenced by immunoSEQ multiplex PCR, and TCRdb holds only the in-frame ones, with some missing. The data hold tens of thousands of clones, with approximately 90% observed a single time. The specimen was CD4+ T cells from peripheral blood mononuclear cells, collected before pregnancy. The origin of the receptors is a female donor with multiple sclerosis, enrolled in a pregnancy study.

This chain connects TRBV18 to TRBJ2-6; 8 bases align to TRBD1. V shed 2 bases and J 2 bases; nucleotides not matched to a gene: 8. The CDR3 totals 18 residues. Looked up from germline, CDR1 is KGHSH and CDR2 is LQKENI. The CDR3 loop is CASSPFVQGVPGANVLTF. The CDR3 region has the DNA TGTGCCAGCTCACCATTCGTACAGGGGGTTCCTGGGGCCAACGTCCTGACTTTC.

The chain combines TRBV7-9 with TRBJ2-1; maybe TRBD1 (5 bases). V lost 3 bases and J 3 bases, leaving 15 bases between the germline ends. Germline V lookup: CDR1 SEHNR, CDR2 FQNEAQ (reference sequence). The CDR3 is made up of 16 amino acids. CDR3 amino acids: CASSFAQGGLYNEQFF. The CDR3 nucleotides read TGTGCCAGCAGCTTCGCGCAGGGCGGTCTCTACAATGAGCAGTTCTTC.

This clone was found once. CDR3 residues: CASSSLAGSPTIYNEQFF. The CDR3 DNA is TGTGCCAGCAGTTCACTAGCGGGGTCCCCAACCATTTACAATGAGCAGTTCTTC. The chain combines TRBV7-2 with TRBJ2-1, with 10 positions matching TRBD2. Germline-derived CDR1 and CDR2 are SGHTA and FQGNSA. With 6 bases clipped from V and 4 bases from J, the junction kept 15 bases outside the gene matches. The CDR3 length is 18 residues.

This sequence joins TRBV19 and TRBJ1-4; 12 positions match TRBD1. There are 14 residues in the CDR3. J lost 8 bases, V lost 5 bases, and 3 bases had no gene match. The germline gives CDR1 LNHDA, CDR2 SQIVND (reference sequence). CDR3 sequence (DNA): TGTGCCAGTAGTCTGGGACAGGGGGCCGAAAAACTGTTTTTT. This gives the protein CASSLGQGAEKLFF. The full variable domain, in which reference TRBV19 and TRBJ1-4 provide the parts outside the CDR3, is DGGITQSPKYLFRKEGQNVTLSCEQNLNHDAMYWYRQDPGQGLRLIYYSQIVNDFQKGDIAEGYSVSREKKESFPLTVTSAQKNPTAFYLCASSLGQGAEKLFFGSGTQLSVL.

The chain has TRBV10-3 and TRBJ2-2; 7 positions match TRBD2. Looked up from germline, CDR1 is ENHRY and CDR2 is SYGVKD. With 1 base clipped from V and 5 bases from J, the junction kept 19 bases outside the gene matches. The CDR3 is 20 amino acids. As DNA, the CDR3 is TGTGCCATCAGTGAGTTGCCGACTGGCGGGGGAACGATGGGGACCGGGGAGCTGTTTTTT. This gives the protein CAISELPTGGGTMGTGELFF.

The chain links TRBV25-1 to TRBJ1-2; D might be TRBD1 (6 bases). V lost 6 bases and J lost 3, with 17 bases in between. The CDR3 has 15 residues. Germline V CDR1 and CDR2: MGHDK, SYGVNS. DNA of the CDR3: TGTGCCAGCAGACCCTCCTTGGGACAAGACTATGGCTACACCTTC. Encoded protein: CASRPSLGQDYGYTF.

This clone was counted only a few times. The chain joins TRBV30 to TRBJ1-1; D unclear. The V gene lost 1 base and the J gene lost 8 bases, with 8 bases spanning the gap. The CDR3 has 11 residues. The germline V gene has CDR1 GTSNPN and CDR2 SVGIG (reference sequence). In DNA form, the CDR3 reads TGTGCCTGGAGTGGTCTCTCGGAAGCTTTCTTT. Translated: CAWSGLSEAFF.

V gene TRBV19 combines with J gene TRBJ2-1; 10 positions match TRBD2. Germline V CDR1 and CDR2: LNHDA, SQIVND (reference sequence). V lost 5 bases to trimming and J lost 6 bases; unmatched junction nucleotides: 16. The CDR3 runs to 18 residues. The DNA of the CDR3 is TGTGCCAGTAGTCCACACACTCTACCGGGACTAGCGACCAATGAGCAGTTCTTC. Amino acid sequence: CASSPHTLPGLATNEQFF.

V and J are TRBV30 and TRBJ1-4, with 8 positions matching TRBD1. The CDR3 contains 14 residues. V trimming: 5 bases; J trimming: 4 bases; junction bases outside the gene matches: 6. Germline V gene sequence: CDR1 GTSNPN, CDR2 SVGIG (reference sequence). DNA for the CDR3: TGTGCCTGGGTTGGACAGGGAGGTAATGAAAAACTGTTTTTT. Translating it yields CAWVGQGGNEKLFF.

The chain employs TRBV7-8 and TRBJ1-2; possible D gene TRBD1, 5 bases. V gave up 5 bases and J gave up 3 bases, with 13 bases separating them. The CDR3 totals 14 residues. The germline V gene has CDR1 SGHVS and CDR2 FQNEAQ. CDR3 DNA sequence: TGTGCCAGCAGCCCAACCAGGGAGGACTATGGCTACACCTTC. Translated, it gives CASSPTREDYGYTF.

This clone showed up just once. V gene TRBV19 combines with J gene TRBJ1-6; 7 bases map to TRBD1. There are 16 residues in the CDR3. Germline lookup yields CDR1 LNHDA and CDR2 SQIVND (reference sequence). Trimming took 6 bases from V and 7 from J; bases not matched to a gene: 12. The CDR3 DNA reads TGTGCCAGTAGGGAGAAAGGGGGCGCGAAAAATTCACCCCTCCACTTT. Its translation: CASREKGGAKNSPLHF.

Only a few counts were recorded for this clone. The chain joins TRBV7-2 to TRBJ2-7; possibly TRBD2 for D (6 bases). V was shortened by 3 bases and J by 4 bases, with 10 bases between the two germline ends. Germline lookup yields CDR1 SGHTA and CDR2 FQGNSA. This CDR3 spans 13 amino acids. Here the CDR3 DNA reads TGTGCCAGCAGCTTTGGGGGAGGTTACGAGCAGTACTTC. It specifies CASSFGGGYEQYF.

The CDR3 loop is CASSLYRGEQYF. CDR3 coding DNA: TGTGCCAGCAGTTTATACAGGGGCGAGCAGTACTTC. The chain employs TRBV28 and TRBJ2-7; TRBD1 agrees at 7 bases. Germline values: CDR1 MDHEN, CDR2 SYDVKM. V shed 1 base and J 6 bases; nucleotides not matched to a gene: 0. The CDR3 extends over 12 amino acids.